The clone carrying this T cell receptor beta chain was counted between two and nine times. The data were obtained in a study of beta chain features in type 1 diabetes. The CDR3 extends over 16 amino acids. V gave up 5 bases and J gave up 0 bases; unmatched junction bases: 5. From germline, CDR1 is SEHNR and CDR2 FQNEAQ (reference sequence). Investigators reverse transcribed all isolated RNA, so they sequenced expressed TCRB transcripts. The method was immunoSEQ multiplex PCR; TCRdb's version includes in-frame clones alone and lacks a portion of them. The sample holds about 900,000 clones, roughly 15% seen once.

The chain recombines TRBV7-9 with TRBJ2-7; TRBD2 aligns across 12 bases. This receptor was obtained from a woman younger than 30 in good health. The sequenced material came from naive CD4+ T cells from blood. The CDR3 nucleotides are TGTGCCAGCAGCCCCAGGACTAGCGGGAACTCCTACGAGCAGTACTTC. It is translated as CASSPRTSGNSYEQYF.